These 16 T cell receptor beta chains were all obtained from the same sample, sequenced in a study of CD8+ T cells in alopecia areata. Investigators isolated RNA and reverse transcribed it into cDNA to act as the sequencing template. Profiling relied on immunoSEQ multiplex PCR, and the TCRdb table lists in-frame clones only, not all of them. Here the sample spans some 170,000 clones, around 71% being singletons. The material was CD8+ T cells sorted from blood, obtained at week 0. Receptors were obtained from a human donor with alopecia areata.

The rearrangement joins TRBV29-1 to TRBJ2-1; D perhaps matches TRBD1 (6 bases). This CDR3 region has 14 residues. The germline V gene encodes CDR1 SQVTM and CDR2 ANQGSEA. Trimming left V 7 bases short and J 3 bases short, with 16 bases between. This CDR3 is CSANRDTDYNEQFF. CDR3 coding DNA: TGCAGCGCCAACCGGGACACCGACTACAATGAGCAGTTCTTC.

The chain recombines TRBV5-1 with TRBJ2-3; TRBD2 aligns across 12 bases. Per the germline V gene, CDR1 is SGHRS and CDR2 is YFSETQ. V lost 3 bases to trimming and J lost 3 bases; unmatched junction nucleotides: 5. CDR3 length: 16 amino acids. CDR3 sequence reads: CASSSTSGGLTDTQYF. Written as DNA, the CDR3 is TGCGCCAGCAGCTCGACTAGCGGGGGCCTAACAGATACGCAGTATTTT.

The chain uses TRBV29-1 and TRBJ2-5; 11 bases fit TRBD2. This CDR3 is built from 13 residues. The germline CDR1 and CDR2 sequences are SQVTM and ANQGSEA. The V and J ends lost 6 bases and 2 bases, in that order; junction bases with no gene match: 2. As DNA, the CDR3 is TGCAGCGTGGGACTAGCGGATCAAGAGACCCAGTACTTC. Encoded protein: CSVGLADQETQYF.

The V gene is TRBV6-1, the J gene TRBJ2-1, with D unresolved. With 1 base removed from V and 6 bases from J, the gap between germline ends came to 7 bases. Germline V gene lookup returns CDR1 MNHNS and CDR2 SASEGT. The CDR3 has 13 amino acids. In nucleotides, the CDR3 is TGTGCCAGCAGTGAAGGGCCAACCAATGAGCAGTTCTTC. This gives the protein CASSEGPTNEQFF.

The CDR3 DNA is TGCGCCAGCAGTGAGTCGTTGGCAGACACAGATACGCAGTATTTT. Translation gives CASSESLADTDTQYF. The V call is TRBV10-1, the J call TRBJ2-3; D gene unclear. The V gene's germline CDR1 is WNHNN and CDR2 SYGVQD (reference sequence). The V end lost 0 bases, the J end lost 2 bases, and 9 bases lay between the germline ends. The CDR3 sequence is 15 residues long.

The chain employs TRBV30 and TRBJ2-1; tentatively, D is TRBD1 (5 bases). Trimming took 2 bases from V and 8 from J, leaving 13 bases between them. Germline lookup yields CDR1 GTSNPN and CDR2 SVGIG (reference sequence). This CDR3 is built from 13 residues. The CDR3 spells CAWSTGQGDEQFF. CDR3 in DNA: TGTGCCTGGAGTACTGGACAAGGGGATGAGCAGTTCTTC.

The chain recombines TRBV7-9 with TRBJ2-5; TRBD2 matches 9 bases. The V and J ends lost 8 bases and 7 bases, in that order; junction bases with no gene match: 11. The CDR3 has 14 residues. CDR1 is SEHNR, CDR2 FQNEAQ, per germline (reference sequence). The CDR3 DNA sequence: TGTGCCAGCCGAGCGGGGGGCGAATTGGGGACCCAGTACTTC. Translation: CASRAGGELGTQYF.

This clone has a single count. The CDR3 bases are TGTGCCAGCAGCGTAGGGACGTCTCGCTATGAGCAGTTCTTC. This codes for CASSVGTSRYEQFF. This chain links TRBV9 with TRBJ2-1; no definite D call. Per germline, CDR1 SGDLS and CDR2 YYNGEE. V was cut by 0 bases and J by 8 bases, with 12 bases left in between. The CDR3 is made up of 14 amino acids.

This chain joins TRBV27 and TRBJ1-6; D not resolved. The V gene lost 2 bases and the J gene lost 7 bases, with 12 bases spanning the gap. There are 15 residues in the CDR3. Germline-derived CDR1 and CDR2 are MNHEY and SMNVEV (reference sequence). This chain's CDR3 is CASSLTGFENSPLHF. The CDR3 DNA follows: TGTGCCAGCAGTTTAACCGGGTTTGAGAATTCACCCCTCCACTTT.

This chain connects TRBV4-1 to TRBJ1-5, with D maybe TRBD1 (6 bases). Germline lookup yields CDR1 MGHRA and CDR2 YSYEKL. V lost 2 bases to trimming and J lost 3 bases, with 11 bases between them. The length of the CDR3 is 15 residues. The CDR3 nucleotides are TGCGCCAGCAGCCAACAGACAGGCACCAATCAGCCCCAGCATTTT. As protein: CASSQQTGTNQPQHF.

The V call is TRBV11-2, the J call TRBJ1-6; D is unresolved. Germline assignment: CDR1 SGHAT and CDR2 FQNNGV. V was cut by 0 bases and J by 8 bases, with 11 bases left in between. This CDR3 comprises 15 residues. CDR3: CASSLDPAADSPLHF. The CDR3 nucleotides are TGTGCCAGCAGCTTAGATCCGGCCGCGGATTCACCCCTCCACTTT.

This chain's CDR3 is CASGLAGGHYGYTF. Here the CDR3 DNA reads TGTGCTAGTGGTTTGGCCGGGGGGCACTATGGCTACACCTTC. V and J are TRBV12-5 and TRBJ1-2; the D gene is possibly TRBD1 (6 bases). The CDR3 covers 14 residues. V dropped 1 base and J dropped 3 bases, with 9 bases sitting between them. The germline V gene encodes CDR1 LGHNT and CDR2 FRNRAP.

This clone was detected only a few times. The CDR3 sequence: CASSPGVGEKLFF. The CDR3 DNA follows: TGCGCCAGCAGTCCAGGGGTGGGTGAAAAACTGTTTTTT. The chain carries TRBV23-1 and TRBJ1-4, with a possible D match to TRBD1 (6 bases). TRBV23-1 is reported as an ORF; its role is uncertain. The CDR3 totals 13 residues. The V and J ends lost 4 bases and 7 bases respectively, with 10 bases between them.

The chain couples TRBV13 to TRBJ2-1; TRBD1 matches 7 bases. CDR1 is PRHDT, CDR2 FYEKMQ, per germline (reference sequence). This CDR3 region has 16 residues. J lost 1 base, V lost 5 bases, and 8 bases had no gene match. The CDR3 loop reads CASSGLDRESYNEQFF. The CDR3 DNA reads as TGTGCCAGCAGCGGACTCGACAGGGAGTCCTACAATGAGCAGTTCTTC. The full variable domain, in which reference TRBV13 and TRBJ2-1 provide the parts outside the CDR3, is AAGVIQSPRHLIKEKRETATLKCYPIPRHDTVYWYQQGPGQDPQFLISFYEKMQSDKGSIPDRFSAQQFSDYHSELNMSSLELGDSALYFCASSGLDRESYNEQFFGPGTRLTVL.

The V call is TRBV6-5, the J call TRBJ2-7, with 8 bases aligning to TRBD2. The CDR3 is 14 residues long. CDR1 is MNHEY and CDR2 is SVGAGI in the germline V gene. Germline trimming cut 6 bases from V and 4 bases from J; bases unmatched to any gene: 8. The CDR3 DNA is TGTGCCAGCAGCCCCTTTAGCGGGGAATACGAGCAGTACTTC. This gives the protein CASSPFSGEYEQYF.

The chain is built from TRBV2 and TRBJ2-7, with 12 positions matching TRBD2. J lost 2 bases, V lost 5 bases, and 4 bases had no gene match. The CDR3 totals 15 residues. The germline CDR1 and CDR2 sequences are SNHLY and FYNNEI. The CDR3 spells CASSPSGGAPYEQYF. As DNA, the CDR3 is TGTGCCAGCAGTCCTAGCGGGGGGGCACCCTACGAGCAGTACTTC. Combining the CDR3 with reference TRBV2 and TRBJ2-7 gives the whole variable domain EPEVTQTPSHQVTQMGQEVILRCVPISNHLYFYWYRQILGQKVEFLVSFYNNEISEKSEIFDDQFSVERPDGSNFTLKIRSTKLEDSAMYFCASSPSGGAPYEQYFGPGTRLTVT.